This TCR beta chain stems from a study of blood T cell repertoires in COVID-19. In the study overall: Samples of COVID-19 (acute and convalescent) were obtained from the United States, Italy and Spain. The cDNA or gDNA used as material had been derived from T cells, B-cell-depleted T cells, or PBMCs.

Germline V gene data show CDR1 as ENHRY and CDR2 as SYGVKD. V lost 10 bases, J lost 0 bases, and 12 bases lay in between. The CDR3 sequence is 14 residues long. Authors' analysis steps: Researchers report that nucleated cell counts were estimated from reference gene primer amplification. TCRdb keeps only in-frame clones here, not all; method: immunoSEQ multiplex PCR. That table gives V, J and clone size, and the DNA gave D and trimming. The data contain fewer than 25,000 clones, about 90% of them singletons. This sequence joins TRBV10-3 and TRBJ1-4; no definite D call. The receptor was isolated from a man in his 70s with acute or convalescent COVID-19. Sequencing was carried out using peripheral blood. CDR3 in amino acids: CATNDMSTNEKLFF. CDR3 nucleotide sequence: TGTGCCACCAACGACATGTCAACTAATGAAAAACTGTTTTTT.